The 3 T cell receptor beta chains reported below all come from one sample, sequenced in a study of OX40 agonist ivuxolimab in advanced cancers. Produced via immunoSEQ multiplex PCR; TCRdb's table is partial and in-frame only. The sample consists of 75,000 to 95,000 clones, approximately 86% of them appearing once. The starting material was CD4+ or CD8+ T cells sorted from blood, obtained in a trial of the OX40 agonist ivuxolimab. The receptors stem from an adult with an advanced solid tumor such as melanoma, head and neck, liver or kidney cancer.

This clone occurred once. CDR3 sequence (DNA): TGTGCCAGTTCCCGAGGGGGATATGGCTACACCTTC. Translation: CASSRGGYGYTF. The chain recombines TRBV7-3 with TRBJ1-2, with a weak D call TRBD1 (6 bases). CDR1 is SGHTA and CDR2 is FQGTGA in the germline V gene. Trimming shortened V by 9 bases and J by 5 bases, and 13 bases separated the two germline ends. The CDR3 runs 12 residues.

This chain uses TRBV5-1 with TRBJ2-5; 8 bases agree with TRBD1. This CDR3 region has 15 residues. After removal of 7 bases from V and 3 bases from J, the junction contained 11 bases not matched to a gene. Germline lookup yields CDR1 SGHRS and CDR2 YFSETQ. The CDR3 nucleotides read TGCGCCAGCGGATCACTAACAGGGGGAAAAGAGACCCAGTACTTC. Its protein is CASGSLTGGKETQYF. Based on the CDR3 plus reference TRBV5-1 and TRBJ2-5, the full variable domain is KAGVTQTPRYLIKTRGQQVTLSCSPISGHRSVSWYQQTPGQGLQFLFEYFSETQRNKGNFPGRFSGRQFSNSRSEMNVSTLELGDSALYLCASGSLTGGKETQYFGPGTRLLVL.

The V call is TRBV19, the J call TRBJ1-5; D is unclear. Trimming removed 7 bases from V and 1 base from J, with 14 bases in between. Per the germline V gene, CDR1 is LNHDA and CDR2 is SQIVND (reference sequence). The CDR3 is made up of 15 amino acids. Here the CDR3 reads CASTLTVLSNQPQHF. The CDR3 DNA reads TGTGCCAGTACCCTGACGGTCCTGAGCAATCAGCCCCAGCATTTT.